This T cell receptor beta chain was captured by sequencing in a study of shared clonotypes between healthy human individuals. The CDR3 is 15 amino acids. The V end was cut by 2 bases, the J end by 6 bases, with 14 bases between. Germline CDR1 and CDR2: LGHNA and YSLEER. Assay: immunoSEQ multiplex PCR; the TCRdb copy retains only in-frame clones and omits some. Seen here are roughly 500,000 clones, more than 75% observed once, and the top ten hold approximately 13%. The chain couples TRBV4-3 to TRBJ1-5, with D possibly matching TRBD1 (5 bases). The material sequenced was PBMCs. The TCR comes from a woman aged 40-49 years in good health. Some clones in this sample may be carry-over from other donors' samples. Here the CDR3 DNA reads TGCGCCAGCAGCCAAACTGCAGGGAACGGTCAGCCCCAGCATTTT. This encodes CASSQTAGNGQPQHF.